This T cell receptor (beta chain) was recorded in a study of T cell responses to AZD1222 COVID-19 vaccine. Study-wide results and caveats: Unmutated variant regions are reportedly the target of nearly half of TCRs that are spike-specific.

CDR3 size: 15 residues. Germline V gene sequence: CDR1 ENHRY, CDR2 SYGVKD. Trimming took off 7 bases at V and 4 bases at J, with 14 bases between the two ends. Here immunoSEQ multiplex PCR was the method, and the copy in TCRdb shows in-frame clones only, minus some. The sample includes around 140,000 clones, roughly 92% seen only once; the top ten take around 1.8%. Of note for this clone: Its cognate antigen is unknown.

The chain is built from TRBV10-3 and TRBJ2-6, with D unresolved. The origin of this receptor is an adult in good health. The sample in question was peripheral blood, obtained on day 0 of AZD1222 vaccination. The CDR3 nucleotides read TGTGCCATCACCCCCGACCCCTTGGGGGCCAACGTCCTGACTTTC. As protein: CAITPDPLGANVLTF.